This T cell receptor beta chain came from a study of yellow fever vaccine responses in identical twins. Whole-study results and caveats: Reports say the vaccine T cell response in twins looked partly convergent and partly personalized.

J was trimmed by 1 base and V by 0 bases; bases with no gene match: 5. Germline assignment: CDR1 MNHEY and CDR2 SVGEGT. CDR3 length equals 17 residues. TCRdb redid the calling of the RT-PCR reads with MiXCR, one entry per CDR3 protein. Found here are more than 700 distinct CDR3 sequences, around 81% of them singletons; the top ten hold roughly 15%. Concerning this clonotype: Antigen specificity is unknown.

The rearrangement uses TRBV6-2 or TRBV6-3 and TRBJ2-3, with TRBD2 matching 9 bases. This sequence originates from a female donor who received the yellow fever vaccine. The material sequenced was T cells from blood (PBMCs), unsorted or a sorted subset (not recorded which), taken before or after yellow fever vaccination (not recorded which). CDR3 amino acids: CASSYSGAGGRTDTQYF. CDR3 sequence (DNA): TGTGCCAGCAGTTACTCTGGAGCGGGGGGCCGCACAGATACGCAGTATTTT.